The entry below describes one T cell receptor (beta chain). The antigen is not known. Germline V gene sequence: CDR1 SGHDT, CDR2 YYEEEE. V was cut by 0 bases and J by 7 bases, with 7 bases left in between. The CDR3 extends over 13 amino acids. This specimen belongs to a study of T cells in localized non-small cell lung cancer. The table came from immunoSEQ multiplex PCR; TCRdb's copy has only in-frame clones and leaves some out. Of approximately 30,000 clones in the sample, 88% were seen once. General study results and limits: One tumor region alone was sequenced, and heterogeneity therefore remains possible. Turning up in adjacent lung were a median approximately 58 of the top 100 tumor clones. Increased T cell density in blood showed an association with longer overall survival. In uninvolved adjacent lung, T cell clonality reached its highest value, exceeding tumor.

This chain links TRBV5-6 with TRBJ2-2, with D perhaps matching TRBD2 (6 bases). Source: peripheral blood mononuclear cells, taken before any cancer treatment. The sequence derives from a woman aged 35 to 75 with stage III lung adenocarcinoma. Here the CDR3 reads CASSLVSGGELFF. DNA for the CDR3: TGTGCCAGCAGCTTGGTTAGCGGCGGGGAGCTGTTTTTT.